A selection of T cell receptor beta chains follows, all from one sample in a study of early T cells in non-severe SARS-CoV-2 infection. TCRdb re-derived calls from the 5' RACE reads in MiXCR, one entry per CDR3 protein. The sample includes tens of thousands of distinct CDR3 sequences, around 4% of them seen just once. The sample was whole blood. The source is an adult who was a healthcare worker with PCR-confirmed SARS-CoV-2 infection or an uninfected control (not recorded which). CDR3s include the opening cysteine and the closing phenylalanine or tryptophan. A D gene is named only where the DNA matches it firmly. A clone size is listed for some rows: how often the clone was seen (once, few, many), or a class if it is expanded.

CDR3nt,CDR3aa,j_gene,abundance,v_gene,d_gene
TGTGCCAGCAGCCAGAGTGGGACCCCCCAAGAGACCCAGTACTTC,CASSQSGTPQETQYF,TRBJ2-5,many,TRBV11-3,NA
TGTGCCACCAGTGATTTTCACAGCGGGGCAGAGAGGCAGTACTTC,CATSDFHSGAERQYF,TRBJ2-7,many,TRBV24-1,TRBD2
TGTGCCAGCAGGCCCCGACTAGCGGGAAAGATCTCTGGGGCCAACGTCCTGACTTTC,CASRPRLAGKISGANVLTF,TRBJ2-6,many,TRBV7-9,TRBD2
TGTGCCAGCAGCCCGTGGACAGGGGATAGGTCGCAGTATTTT,CASSPWTGDRSQYF,TRBJ2-3,many,TRBV7-9,TRBD1
TGTGCCAGCAGTGGAACAGGGGGAAGGCAGCCCCAGCATTTT,CASSGTGGRQPQHF,TRBJ1-5,many,TRBV6-6,TRBD1
TGTGCCAGCAGCATTACCGGGACGGTGAACACTGAAGCTTTCTTT,CASSITGTVNTEAFF,TRBJ1-1,many,TRBV7-8,NA
TGCGCCAGCAGCCTTGGGGAGTTGAACTCTGGGGCCAACGTCCTGACTTTC,CASSLGELNSGANVLTF,TRBJ2-6,many,TRBV4-1,NA
TGCGCCAGCAGCCCCACCCCAGGGGGCGAGCAGTACTTC,CASSPTPGGEQYF,TRBJ2-7,many,TRBV5-1,TRBD1
TGCAGCGCCGGGACAGGACGCCTCTACGAGCAGTACTTC,CSAGTGRLYEQYF,TRBJ2-7,many,TRBV29-1,TRBD1
TGTGCCAGCAGCAACGAGGGCACTGAAGCTTTCTTT,CASSNEGTEAFF,TRBJ1-1,few,TRBV21-1,NA
TGTGCCAGCAGTTACTCCCCAGGACAGGCTGAAGCTTTCTTT,CASSYSPGQAEAFF,TRBJ1-1,many,TRBV6-5,TRBD1
TGTGCCAGCAGCTTAGGCTTGAGTGGAGATACGCAGTATTTT,CASSLGLSGDTQYF,TRBJ2-3,many,TRBV7-3,NA
TGTGCCAGCAGTCCTCGGACAGGGGGAAAACTGTTTTTT,CASSPRTGGKLFF,TRBJ1-4,many,TRBV6-6,TRBD1
TGTGCCAGCAGCTTAGGGGGTACGCAGTATTTT,CASSLGGTQYF,TRBJ2-3,many,TRBV7-8,NA
TGTGCCAGCAGTCCCCGGGGGCGAGGCACCGGGGAGCTGTTTTTT,CASSPRGRGTGELFF,TRBJ2-2,many,TRBV12-3/TRBV12-4,NA
TGCAGCGTTCATAAGCCGGGACCCTTGAGCTCCTACAATGAGCAGTTCTTC,CSVHKPGPLSSYNEQFF,TRBJ2-1,many,TRBV29-1,NA
TGCGCCAGCAGCTTGGGTAGCGCGAACACCGGGGAGCTGTTTTTT,CASSLGSANTGELFF,TRBJ2-2,many,TRBV5-1,NA
TGTGCCAGCAGCTTAAGCCCGCAAAGGGGGTATGGCTACACCTTC,CASSLSPQRGYGYTF,TRBJ1-2,many,TRBV7-3,NA
TGTGCCAGCAGTTCCGAATACAGGGTAATTTACAATGAGCAGTTCTTC,CASSSEYRVIYNEQFF,TRBJ2-1,many,TRBV27,NA
TGCAGTGCTAGTGAGGGCGTGATCTACGAGCAGTACTTC,CSASEGVIYEQYF,TRBJ2-7,many,TRBV20-1,NA
TGTGCCAGCAGCCAAAACGGGGTTTCTGGGGCCAACGTCCTGACTTTC,CASSQNGVSGANVLTF,TRBJ2-6,many,TRBV4-2,NA
TGCAGCGCATCCCCGCCGGGACAGCAAGAGACCCAGTACTTC,CSASPPGQQETQYF,TRBJ2-5,many,TRBV29-1,TRBD1
TGTGCCAGCAGCTGGGGACGGCTCTCGGCCCAGTACTTC,CASSWGRLSAQYF,TRBJ2-5,NA,TRBV11-2,NA
TGCGCCAGCAGCCAAACAGGACTAGCGGGGAACACAGATACGCAGTATTTT,CASSQTGLAGNTDTQYF,TRBJ2-3,once,TRBV4-1,TRBD2
TGCAGTGCAGTAGCGGGGGCCCAAAAGACCCAGTACTTC,CSAVAGAQKTQYF,TRBJ2-5,many,TRBV20-1,TRBD2
TGTGCCAGCAGTCCCAAGGGGGGGATCTACGAGCAGTACTTC,CASSPKGGIYEQYF,TRBJ2-7,many,TRBV6-6,NA
TGTGCCAGCAGTTTGACTGGTAATGAGCAGTTCTTC,CASSLTGNEQFF,TRBJ2-1,few,TRBV12-3/TRBV12-4,NA
TGTGCCAGCAGGCCGGACAGCCGAGAGACCCAGTACTTC,CASRPDSRETQYF,TRBJ2-5,many,TRBV12-3/TRBV12-4,NA
TGTGCCAGCAGCCCCCCAGGGAGGGGGGAAAAACTGTTTTTT,CASSPPGRGEKLFF,TRBJ1-4,many,TRBV7-3,NA
TGCAGTGCTAGAGAAAAGGCAGGACAGGATAATTCACCCCTCCACTTT,CSAREKAGQDNSPLHF,TRBJ1-6,few,TRBV20-1,TRBD1
TGTGCCAGCAGCAGGCAGGGAGGCTACACCTTC,CASSRQGGYTF,TRBJ1-2,many,TRBV7-2,NA